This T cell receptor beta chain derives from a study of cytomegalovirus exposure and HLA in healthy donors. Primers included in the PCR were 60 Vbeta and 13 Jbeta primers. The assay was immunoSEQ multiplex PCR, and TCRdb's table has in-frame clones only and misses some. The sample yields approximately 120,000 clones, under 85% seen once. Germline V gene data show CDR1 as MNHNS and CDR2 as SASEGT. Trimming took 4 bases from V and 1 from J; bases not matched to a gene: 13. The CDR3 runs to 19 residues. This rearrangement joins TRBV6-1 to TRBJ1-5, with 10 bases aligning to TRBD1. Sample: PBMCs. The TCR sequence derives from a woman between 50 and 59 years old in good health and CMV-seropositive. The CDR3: CASSGNRDRGLSSNQPQHF. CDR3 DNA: TGTGCCAGCAGTGGGAACCGAGACAGGGGGCTTTCAAGCAATCAGCCCCAGCATTTT.